A selection of T cell receptor beta chains follows, all from one sample in a study of CD8+ T cells in alopecia areata. The method was immunoSEQ multiplex PCR; TCRdb's version includes in-frame clones alone and lacks a portion of them. Of 130,000 or so clones listed, approximately 48% were seen once; the top ten hold about 17%. This sample comprised CD8+ T cells sorted from blood, obtained at week 0. All receptors derive from a human donor with alopecia areata. The CDR3 runs from the conserved cysteine through the conserved F or W. Fields, in order: J gene, clone size, D gene, V gene, CDR3 length, CDR3 protein, CDR3 DNA. A D gene is named only where the DNA matches it firmly. For some rows the clone size is stated as once, few or many, or as a class when expanded; others skip it.

j_gene: TRBJ2-7
abundance: -
d_gene: TRBD1
v_gene: TRBV30
len: 14
CDR3aa: CAWSAMGQGYEQYF
CDR3nt: TGTGCCTGGAGTGCAATGGGACAGGGGTACGAGCAGTACTTC

j_gene: TRBJ1-5
abundance: few
d_gene: -
v_gene: TRBV7-9
len: 12
CDR3aa: CASSQGNQPQHF
CDR3nt: TGTGCCAGCTCACAGGGCAATCAGCCCCAGCATTTT

j_gene: TRBJ2-1
abundance: few
d_gene: TRBD1
v_gene: TRBV7-4
len: 15
CDR3aa: CASSLEQGPYNEQFF
CDR3nt: TGTGCCAGCAGCTTAGAACAGGGGCCCTACAATGAGCAGTTCTTC

j_gene: TRBJ1-2
abundance: -
d_gene: -
v_gene: TRBV30
len: 13
CDR3aa: CAWSVGGAHGYTF
CDR3nt: TGTGCCTGGAGTGTAGGCGGGGCGCATGGCTACACCTTC

j_gene: TRBJ1-1
abundance: few
d_gene: -
v_gene: TRBV27
len: 15
CDR3aa: CASRLRGLMNTEAFF
CDR3nt: TGTGCCAGCAGACTGAGGGGACTGATGAACACTGAAGCTTTCTTT

j_gene: TRBJ2-6
abundance: few
d_gene: TRBD1
v_gene: TRBV4-3
len: 17
CDR3aa: CASSQEGTGAGANVLTF
CDR3nt: TGCGCCAGCAGCCAAGAGGGGACAGGGGCTGGGGCCAACGTCCTGACTTTC

j_gene: TRBJ2-3
abundance: -
d_gene: TRBD1
v_gene: TRBV7-3
len: 15
CDR3aa: CASSLAGQVTDTQYF
CDR3nt: TGTGCCAGCAGCTTGGCCGGACAGGTCACAGATACGCAGTATTTT

j_gene: TRBJ2-5
abundance: -
d_gene: -
v_gene: TRBV27
len: 15
CDR3aa: CASSGRDGSQETQYF
CDR3nt: TGTGCCAGCAGTGGCCGGGACGGAAGCCAAGAGACCCAGTACTTC

j_gene: TRBJ1-2
abundance: few
d_gene: -
v_gene: TRBV7-2
len: 16
CDR3aa: CASSSSVGGLGYGYTF
CDR3nt: TGTGCCAGCAGCTCCAGTGTCGGGGGGTTGGGCTATGGCTACACCTTC

j_gene: TRBJ1-1
abundance: -
d_gene: -
v_gene: TRBV7-9
len: 13
CDR3aa: CASSSGVGTEAFF
CDR3nt: TGTGCCAGCAGCTCGGGGGTGGGTACTGAAGCTTTCTTT

j_gene: TRBJ2-7
abundance: -
d_gene: -
v_gene: TRBV7-9
len: 13
CDR3aa: CASSWGDSGEQYF
CDR3nt: TGTGCCAGCAGCTGGGGGGACAGCGGTGAGCAGTACTTC

j_gene: TRBJ1-6
abundance: -
d_gene: -
v_gene: TRBV30
len: 11
CDR3aa: CAWSGGSPLHF
CDR3nt: TGTGCCTGGAGTGGGGGTTCACCCCTCCACTTT

j_gene: TRBJ2-7
abundance: few
d_gene: -
v_gene: TRBV2
len: 11
CDR3aa: CASSDSYEQYF
CDR3nt: TGTGCCAGCAGTGACAGCTACGAGCAGTACTTC

j_gene: TRBJ2-7
abundance: -
d_gene: -
v_gene: TRBV6-1
len: 10
CDR3aa: CASSEYEQYF
CDR3nt: TGTGCCAGCAGTGAGTACGAGCAGTACTTC

j_gene: TRBJ2-1
abundance: few
d_gene: -
v_gene: TRBV11-2
len: 10
CDR3aa: CASSSNEQFF
CDR3nt: TGTGCCAGCAGCTCGAATGAGCAGTTCTTC

j_gene: TRBJ1-3
abundance: -
d_gene: -
v_gene: TRBV29-1
len: 15
CDR3aa: CSVEEATGKGNTIYF
CDR3nt: TGCAGCGTTGAAGAGGCAACAGGGAAAGGAAACACCATATATTTT

j_gene: TRBJ2-2
abundance: few
d_gene: TRBD1
v_gene: TRBV29-1
len: 14
CDR3aa: CSVLGTDNTGELFF
CDR3nt: TGCAGCGTTCTCGGGACAGACAACACCGGGGAGCTGTTTTTT

j_gene: TRBJ1-5
abundance: -
d_gene: -
v_gene: TRBV7-9
len: 14
CDR3aa: CASSLSGRNQPQHF
CDR3nt: TGTGCCAGCAGCTTATCAGGTCGCAATCAGCCCCAGCATTTT

j_gene: TRBJ1-2
abundance: -
d_gene: TRBD1
v_gene: TRBV12-5
len: 14
CDR3aa: CASGFVGGGYGYTF
CDR3nt: TGTGCTAGTGGTTTTGTAGGGGGCGGCTATGGCTACACCTTC

j_gene: TRBJ2-1
abundance: -
d_gene: -
v_gene: TRBV5-1
len: 13
CDR3aa: CASSSSEVYEQFF
CDR3nt: TGCGCCAGCAGCTCTTCCGAGGTGTATGAGCAGTTCTTC

j_gene: TRBJ1-1
abundance: -
d_gene: TRBD1
v_gene: TRBV15
len: 19
CDR3aa: CATSNTFRQGLEMYTEAFF
CDR3nt: TGTGCCACCAGCAACACTTTTCGACAGGGGCTCGAGATGTACACTGAAGCTTTCTTT

j_gene: TRBJ2-2
abundance: -
d_gene: -
v_gene: TRBV29-1
len: 11
CDR3aa: CSALGIGELFF
CDR3nt: TGCAGCGCCCTAGGGATCGGGGAGCTGTTTTTT

j_gene: TRBJ1-2
abundance: -
d_gene: -
v_gene: TRBV20-1
len: 11
CDR3aa: CSAYGEPGYTF
CDR3nt: TGCAGTGCTTACGGGGAGCCGGGCTACACCTTC

j_gene: TRBJ2-7
abundance: many
d_gene: -
v_gene: TRBV30
len: 12
CDR3aa: CAWSEGHYEQYF
CDR3nt: TGTGCCTGGAGTGAGGGACACTACGAGCAGTACTTC

j_gene: TRBJ1-1
abundance: -
d_gene: -
v_gene: TRBV11-2
len: 15
CDR3aa: CASSLDLTAMTEAFF
CDR3nt: TGTGCCAGCAGCTTAGATCTTACAGCGATGACTGAAGCTTTCTTT

j_gene: TRBJ2-1
abundance: -
d_gene: -
v_gene: TRBV27
len: 15
CDR3aa: CASSRQAPSNNEQFF
CDR3nt: TGTGCCAGCAGCAGACAGGCACCTTCAAACAATGAGCAGTTCTTC

j_gene: TRBJ2-3
abundance: -
d_gene: TRBD2
v_gene: TRBV13
len: 13
CDR3aa: CASSSGDDLAQYF
CDR3nt: TGTGCCAGTAGTAGCGGGGATGATCTGGCGCAGTATTTT

j_gene: TRBJ1-2
abundance: -
d_gene: -
v_gene: TRBV30
len: 13
CDR3aa: CAWSSPGAYGYTF
CDR3nt: TGTGCCTGGAGCTCGCCGGGGGCATATGGCTACACCTTC

j_gene: TRBJ1-3
abundance: few
d_gene: -
v_gene: TRBV12-2
len: 14
CDR3aa: CATPQRAAGNTIYF
CDR3nt: TGTGCAACCCCCCAACGGGCAGCAGGAAACACCATATATTTT

j_gene: TRBJ1-1
abundance: -
d_gene: -
v_gene: TRBV29-1
len: 15
CDR3aa: CSVEETGTMNTEAFF
CDR3nt: TGCAGCGTTGAAGAGACAGGTACTATGAACACTGAAGCTTTCTTT

j_gene: TRBJ2-1
abundance: -
d_gene: TRBD1
v_gene: TRBV13
len: 14
CDR3aa: CASNTRQGHNEQFF
CDR3nt: TGTGCCAGCAACACCAGACAGGGCCACAATGAGCAGTTCTTC

j_gene: TRBJ1-1
abundance: -
d_gene: -
v_gene: TRBV25-1
len: 13
CDR3aa: CASLGGMNTEAFF
CDR3nt: TGTGCCAGTTTGGGAGGGATGAACACTGAAGCTTTCTTT

j_gene: TRBJ1-1
abundance: -
d_gene: -
v_gene: TRBV30
len: 11
CDR3aa: CAWSQGTEAFF
CDR3nt: TGTGCCTGGAGTCAAGGAACTGAAGCTTTCTTT

j_gene: TRBJ1-6
abundance: -
d_gene: -
v_gene: TRBV5-6
len: 14
CDR3aa: CASSLRDTYSPLHF
CDR3nt: TGTGCCAGCAGCTTACGGGATACCTATTCACCCCTCCACTTT

j_gene: TRBJ2-4
abundance: -
d_gene: -
v_gene: TRBV30
len: 14
CDR3aa: CAWSVVRRENIQYF
CDR3nt: TGTGCCTGGAGTGTAGTCCGGAGGGAAAACATTCAGTACTTC

j_gene: TRBJ2-4
abundance: -
d_gene: TRBD1
v_gene: TRBV5-6
len: 13
CDR3aa: CASSWTGGSIQYF
CDR3nt: TGTGCCAGCAGCTGGACAGGGGGGAGCATTCAGTACTTC

j_gene: TRBJ2-1
abundance: -
d_gene: -
v_gene: TRBV7-8
len: 18
CDR3aa: CASSSNLYGAGSYNEQFF
CDR3nt: TGTGCCAGCAGCTCTAACCTATACGGGGCCGGCTCCTACAATGAGCAGTTCTTC

j_gene: TRBJ1-6
abundance: few
d_gene: -
v_gene: TRBV4-3
len: 14
CDR3aa: CASSQEREVSPLHF
CDR3nt: TGCGCCAGCAGCCAAGAACGTGAGGTTTCACCCCTCCACTTT

j_gene: TRBJ2-7
abundance: -
d_gene: -
v_gene: TRBV29-1
len: 14
CDR3aa: CSVEAGGQSYEQYF
CDR3nt: TGCAGCGTTGAAGCAGGAGGACAATCCTACGAGCAGTACTTC

j_gene: TRBJ1-2
abundance: few
d_gene: -
v_gene: TRBV29-1
len: 13
CDR3aa: CSVDTQGIYGYTF
CDR3nt: TGCAGCGTTGATACCCAGGGGATCTATGGCTACACCTTC

j_gene: TRBJ2-3
abundance: few
d_gene: -
v_gene: TRBV4-3
len: 11
CDR3aa: CASSQSDTQYF
CDR3nt: TGCGCCAGCAGCCAAAGTGATACGCAGTATTTT

j_gene: TRBJ1-2
abundance: -
d_gene: TRBD1
v_gene: TRBV9
len: 14
CDR3aa: CASSAGTEIYGYTF
CDR3nt: TGTGCCAGCAGCGCCGGGACAGAGATCTATGGCTACACCTTC

j_gene: TRBJ2-5
abundance: few
d_gene: -
v_gene: TRBV27
len: 14
CDR3aa: CASSTRDSQETQYF
CDR3nt: TGTGCCAGCAGTACGCGGGACAGTCAAGAGACCCAGTACTTC

j_gene: TRBJ2-7
abundance: -
d_gene: TRBD1
v_gene: TRBV18
len: 15
CDR3aa: CASSPHRGEHYEQYF
CDR3nt: TGTGCCAGCTCACCCCACAGGGGAGAGCACTACGAGCAGTACTTC

j_gene: TRBJ1-1
abundance: -
d_gene: TRBD1
v_gene: TRBV5-4
len: 17
CDR3aa: CASSFGTGGFLSTEAFF
CDR3nt: TGTGCCAGCAGCTTCGGGACAGGGGGCTTCTTAAGCACTGAAGCTTTCTTT

j_gene: TRBJ1-2
abundance: -
d_gene: TRBD1
v_gene: TRBV5-1
len: 15
CDR3aa: CASSLRTGGYYGYTF
CDR3nt: TGCGCCAGCAGCTTACGGACAGGGGGCTACTATGGCTACACCTTC

j_gene: TRBJ1-6
abundance: -
d_gene: -
v_gene: TRBV19
len: 16
CDR3aa: CASASFQNSYNSPLHF
CDR3nt: TGTGCCAGTGCATCCTTCCAAAACTCCTATAATTCACCCCTCCACTTT

j_gene: TRBJ2-7
abundance: -
d_gene: TRBD2
v_gene: TRBV2
len: 19
CDR3aa: CASSEAGWLAGEHSYEQYF
CDR3nt: TGTGCCAGCAGTGAAGCGGGTTGGCTAGCGGGGGAGCACTCCTACGAGCAGTACTTC

j_gene: TRBJ2-7
abundance: -
d_gene: TRBD2
v_gene: TRBV25-1
len: 13
CDR3aa: CATLQRGTYEQYF
CDR3nt: TGTGCCACCCTCCAGCGGGGAACCTACGAGCAGTACTTC

j_gene: TRBJ2-4
abundance: few
d_gene: -
v_gene: TRBV4-3
len: 13
CDR3aa: CASGEPGGDIQYF
CDR3nt: TGCGCCAGCGGGGAACCCGGCGGGGACATTCAGTACTTC

j_gene: TRBJ1-5
abundance: -
d_gene: -
v_gene: TRBV30
len: 13
CDR3aa: CAWSVEGNQPQHF
CDR3nt: TGTGCCTGGAGCGTGGAAGGGAATCAGCCCCAGCATTTT

j_gene: TRBJ2-1
abundance: -
d_gene: TRBD2
v_gene: TRBV7-8
len: 18
CDR3aa: CASSLGLAGGFSYNEQFF
CDR3nt: TGTGCCAGCAGCCTCGGACTAGCGGGGGGTTTCTCCTACAATGAGCAGTTCTTC

j_gene: TRBJ2-4
abundance: many
d_gene: TRBD1
v_gene: TRBV19
len: 16
CDR3aa: CASSIALGQGADIQYF
CDR3nt: TGTGCCAGTAGTATAGCTCTTGGACAGGGGGCTGACATTCAGTACTTC

j_gene: TRBJ2-1
abundance: -
d_gene: -
v_gene: TRBV13
len: 14
CDR3aa: CASSFRDTDYEQFF
CDR3nt: TGTGCCAGCAGCTTCCGGGACACCGATTATGAGCAGTTCTTC

j_gene: TRBJ1-5
abundance: -
d_gene: -
v_gene: TRBV19
len: 14
CDR3aa: CASSSLGFNQPQHF
CDR3nt: TGTGCCAGTTCTTCGTTGGGGTTCAATCAGCCCCAGCATTTT

j_gene: TRBJ1-2
abundance: -
d_gene: -
v_gene: TRBV30
len: 14
CDR3aa: CAASRDTRGYGYTF
CDR3nt: TGTGCCGCTTCCCGGGACACCAGGGGCTATGGCTACACCTTC

j_gene: TRBJ1-1
abundance: -
d_gene: TRBD1
v_gene: TRBV29-1
len: 18
CDR3aa: CSVEDPTGGYVKYTEAFF
CDR3nt: TGCAGCGTTGAAGATCCGACAGGGGGTTATGTCAAGTACACTGAAGCTTTCTTT

j_gene: TRBJ2-7
abundance: -
d_gene: -
v_gene: TRBV10-3
len: 12
CDR3aa: CAISDPEGGQYF
CDR3nt: TGTGCCATCAGTGACCCCGAGGGAGGGCAGTACTTC

j_gene: TRBJ1-4
abundance: -
d_gene: -
v_gene: TRBV9
len: 15
CDR3aa: CASSVGSSRNEKLFF
CDR3nt: TGTGCCAGCAGCGTAGGTAGCAGTCGTAATGAAAAACTGTTTTTT

j_gene: TRBJ1-5
abundance: -
d_gene: -
v_gene: TRBV5-6
len: 13
CDR3aa: CASSSGVNQPQHF
CDR3nt: TGTGCCAGCAGCTCGGGAGTAAATCAGCCCCAGCATTTT